One T cell receptor beta chain is described in this entry. Controls were drawn from healthy donors and were matched for age and sex. The CDR3 sequence is 15 residues long. Trimming cost V 4 bases and J 4 bases; bases outside gene matches: 5. Germline loops: CDR1 SGHAT, CDR2 FQNNGV. These data belong to a study of CD8 T cells in Susac syndrome. Reverse transcription used about 0.45 to 1 ug RNA and random hexamers. Amplification of TCR beta CDR3 used immunoSEQ multiplex PCR across 54 Vbeta and 13 Jbeta. MiXCR, run by TCRdb on the immunoSEQ multiplex PCR reads, gives a single entry per CDR3 protein. The sample lists 150,000 to 200,000 distinct CDR3 sequences, just under 95% occurring once.

The specimen was CD4+ T cells from PBMCs. The receptor was derived from a human donor in good health. J is TRBJ2-1 and V is TRBV11-2; TRBD1 aligns across 9 bases. In DNA, the CDR3 is TGTGCCAGCAGCTGGGGGGACAGGGATTACAATGAGCAGTTCTTC. It codes for CASSWGDRDYNEQFF.